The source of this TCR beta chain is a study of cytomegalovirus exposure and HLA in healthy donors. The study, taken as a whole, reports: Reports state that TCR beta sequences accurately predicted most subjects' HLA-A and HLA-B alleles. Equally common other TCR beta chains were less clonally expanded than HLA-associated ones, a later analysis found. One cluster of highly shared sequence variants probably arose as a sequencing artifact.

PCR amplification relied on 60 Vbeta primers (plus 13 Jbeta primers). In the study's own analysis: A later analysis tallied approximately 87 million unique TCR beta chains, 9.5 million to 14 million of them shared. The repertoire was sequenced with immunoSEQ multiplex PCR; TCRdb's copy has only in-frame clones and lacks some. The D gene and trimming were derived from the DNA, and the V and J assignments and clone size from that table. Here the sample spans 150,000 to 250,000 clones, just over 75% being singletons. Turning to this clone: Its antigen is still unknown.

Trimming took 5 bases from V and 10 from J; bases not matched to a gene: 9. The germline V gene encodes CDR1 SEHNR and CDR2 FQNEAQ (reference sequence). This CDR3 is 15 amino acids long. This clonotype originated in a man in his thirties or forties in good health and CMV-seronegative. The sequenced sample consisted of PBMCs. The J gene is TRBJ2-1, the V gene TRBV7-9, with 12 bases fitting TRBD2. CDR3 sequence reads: CASSLRTSGKAEQFF. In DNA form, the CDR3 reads TGTGCCAGCAGCCTTAGGACTAGCGGGAAGGCCGAGCAGTTCTTC.